This T cell receptor (beta chain) is from a study of neoadjuvant anti-PD-1 for oral cavity cancer. Of note for this clone: Its antigen remains unknown.

CDR1 is SGHDT and CDR2 is YYEEEE in the germline V gene. With 4 bases removed from V and 5 bases from J, the gap between germline ends came to 12 bases. This CDR3 spans 13 amino acids. Points from the study as a whole: TCR analyses covered only three patients per response group.

PBMC libraries mostly used approximately 0.5 ug of input genomic DNA, with six replicates per sample. Only in-frame clones appear in the TCRdb table, and some are missing; sequencing was by immunoSEQ multiplex PCR. The table includes some 20,000 clones, approximately 70% detected once. The sample was PBMCs, taken before nivolumab (anti-PD-1) treatment. The rearrangement joins TRBV5-6 to TRBJ2-5, with D perhaps TRBD2 (5 bases). This TCR was sampled from a person between 35 and 79 years old with oral cavity squamous cell carcinoma. The CDR3 spells CASSTDPGETQYF. The CDR3, as DNA: TGTGCCAGCAGCACGGACCCGGGGGAGACCCAGTACTTC.